The clone carrying this TCR beta chain was observed once. Its antigen remains unidentified. Assay: immunoSEQ multiplex PCR; the TCRdb copy retains only in-frame clones and omits some. The sample has 90,000 to 100,000 clones, approximately 90% seen once. CDR3 length equals 14 residues. The germline V gene has CDR1 SGHRS and CDR2 YFSETQ. Trimming took 2 bases from V and 0 from J, leaving 7 bases between them. The data are from a study of OX40 agonist ivuxolimab in advanced cancers. Across the study: Three patients responded partially, comprising one with hepatocellular carcinoma and two with cutaneous melanoma.

Whole-study results and caveats: Both CD4+ and CD8+ T cell populations in blood had undergone clonal expansion by week 6 at 0.1 to 3.0 mg/kg.

The sample in question was CD4+ or CD8+ T cells sorted from blood, obtained in a trial of the OX40 agonist ivuxolimab. This clonotype was obtained from an adult with an advanced solid tumor such as melanoma, head and neck, liver or kidney cancer. V gene TRBV5-1 combines with J gene TRBJ2-3, with D possibly TRBD2 on 5 matching bases. CDR3 sequence reads: CASSFGESTDTQYF. CDR3 DNA sequence: TGCGCCAGCAGCTTCGGGGAGAGCACAGATACGCAGTATTTT.